A selection of T cell receptor beta chains follows, all from one sample in a study of cytomegalovirus exposure and HLA in healthy donors. The repertoire was sequenced with immunoSEQ multiplex PCR; TCRdb's copy has only in-frame clones and lacks some. Of 200,000 to 250,000 clones in the sample, around 73% were seen once. Sequenced material: PBMCs. The receptors shown here come from a male donor in good health and CMV-seronegative. Both conserved end residues are trimmed from each CDR3. Fields, in order: V gene, J gene, CDR3 protein.

V: TRBV5-6; J: TRBJ2-7; CDR3: ASSLAGSVSYEQY
V: TRBV7-3; J: TRBJ2-1; CDR3: ASSLTRTSAYNEQF
V: TRBV30; J: TRBJ2-7; CDR3: AGRRTGFSGSYEQY
V: TRBV9; J: TRBJ1-3; CDR3: ASSVLPQGRGNTIY
V: TRBV30; J: TRBJ1-3; CDR3: AWSAGNTIY
V: TRBV28; J: TRBJ1-2; CDR3: ASSFRGTAPVVVGYT
V: TRBV6-5; J: TRBJ2-1; CDR3: ASSYGLVAGNNEQF
V: TRBV7-8; J: TRBJ2-5; CDR3: ASSLDTSQETQY
V: TRBV19; J: TRBJ1-1; CDR3: ASSTPEGGSTKAF
V: TRBV6-1; J: TRBJ2-5; CDR3: ATVAGGTPEETQY